The 16 T cell receptor beta chains below all came from one sample that was sequenced in a study of OX40 agonist ivuxolimab in advanced cancers. Generated by immunoSEQ multiplex PCR, the TCRdb table keeps only in-frame clones and is missing some. The profile covers 20,000 to 25,000 clones, with less than 90% appearing a single time and about half taken by the ten largest. This specimen consisted of CD4+ or CD8+ T cells sorted from blood, obtained in a trial of the OX40 agonist ivuxolimab. Receptor source: an adult with an advanced solid tumor such as melanoma, head and neck, liver or kidney cancer.

In its sample, this clone was seen once. The CDR3 bases are TGTGCCAGCAGCTTATCAATCCTGGAGGTCAATGAGCAGTTCTTC. Its translation: CASSLSILEVNEQFF. V is TRBV7-9 and J is TRBJ2-1; a weak D match, TRBD2 (5 bases). Germline V gene sequence: CDR1 SEHNR, CDR2 FQNEAQ (reference sequence). The CDR3 extends over 15 amino acids. V was clipped by 2 bases and J by 6 bases, with 14 bases between them.

The CDR3 sequence is CASSNGANEQYF. Written as DNA, the CDR3 is TGTGCCAGCAGCAATGGGGCTAACGAGCAGTACTTC. The V gene is TRBV5-4, the J gene TRBJ2-7; tentatively, D is TRBD1 (5 bases). This CDR3 is built from 12 residues. CDR1 is SGHNT and CDR2 is YYREEE in the germline V gene (reference sequence). V was pared by 4 bases and J by 5 bases, with 10 bases between.

The rearrangement uses TRBV19 and TRBJ1-2; TRBD1 is a possible D gene (6 bases). V lost 3 bases, J lost 1 base, and 15 bases lay in between. Germline V gene data show CDR1 as LNHDA and CDR2 as SQIVND (reference sequence). The CDR3 runs 16 residues. The CDR3 loop reads CASSMAGAALNYGYTF. The CDR3 DNA sequence: TGTGCCAGTAGTATGGCGGGGGCGGCCCTTAACTATGGCTACACCTTC.

The CDR3 nucleotides read TGTGCCAGCACCCTTGCGAGGCTAGCGGGAGGATACGAGCAGTACTTC. Residues: CASTLARLAGGYEQYF. The chain couples TRBV28 to TRBJ2-7; 11 bases map to TRBD2. The ends lost 7 bases at V and 4 bases at J; junction bases unmatched: 12. Germline CDR1 and CDR2: MDHEN and SYDVKM. The CDR3 is 16 amino acids.

The gene calls are TRBV27 and TRBJ1-4; D unclear. Trimming left V 4 bases short and J 4 bases short, with 13 bases between. CDR3 length: 15 amino acids. Germline CDR1 and CDR2: MNHEY and SMNVEV (reference sequence). The CDR3 here is CASSSFKAGNEKLFF. The CDR3 region has the DNA TGTGCCAGCAGTTCATTCAAAGCTGGTAATGAAAAACTGTTTTTT.

The chain is built from TRBV28 and TRBJ2-5; D is perhaps TRBD2 (5 bases). The length of the CDR3 is 14 residues. CDR1 and CDR2 from the germline V gene are MDHEN and SYDVKM. Trimming shortened V by 3 bases and J by 5 bases, and 13 bases separated the two germline ends. CDR3 protein: CASSFFGSGETQYF. CDR3 bases: TGTGCCAGCAGTTTTTTTGGGAGTGGGGAGACCCAGTACTTC.

J is TRBJ2-1 and V is TRBV19, with D hard to call. CDR3 length: 13 residues. The V gene lost 7 bases and the J gene lost 4 bases, with 11 bases spanning the gap. Germline V gene lookup returns CDR1 LNHDA and CDR2 SQIVND (reference sequence). This chain's CDR3 is CASTPANYNEQFF. In DNA, the CDR3 is TGTGCCAGTACCCCGGCTAATTACAATGAGCAGTTCTTC.

The chain has TRBV28 and TRBJ2-1; D not resolved. Trimming removed 1 base at V and 6 bases at J, with 1 base between. Germline V gives CDR1 MDHEN, CDR2 SYDVKM. This CDR3 has 11 amino acids. The CDR3 nucleotides are TGTGCCAGCAGTTTATTCAATGAGCAGTTCTTC. It is translated as CASSLFNEQFF.

This clone is medium-sized. The rearrangement uses TRBV27 and TRBJ1-6; D gene unclear. Germline lookup yields CDR1 MNHEY and CDR2 SMNVEV (reference sequence). V shed 2 bases and J shed 7 bases, with 15 bases lying between them. The CDR3 totals 16 residues. CDR3 sequence reads: CASSLPRTWANSPLHF. The DNA of the CDR3 is TGTGCCAGCAGTTTACCCAGGACTTGGGCCAATTCACCCCTCCACTTT.

This clone appeared a single time. The chain has TRBV6-4 and TRBJ2-1, with D possibly TRBD2 on 6 matching bases. CDR1 and CDR2 (germline): MRHNA, SNTAGT. The V end lost 10 bases, the J end lost 6 bases, and 19 bases lay between the germline ends. The CDR3 spans 14 residues. Written as DNA, the CDR3 is TGTGCCACACACCGTGGGGGGAGAGGCAATGAGCAGTTCTTC. Translation: CATHRGGRGNEQFF.

V gene TRBV7-9 combines with J gene TRBJ2-1; TRBD2 agrees at 9 bases. This CDR3 spans 15 amino acids. CDR1 is SEHNR, CDR2 FQNEAQ, per germline (reference sequence). V gave up 5 bases and J gave up 8 bases; unmatched junction bases: 10. As DNA, the CDR3 is TGTGCCAGCAGCGAGACTAGCGGCGGAGCCGATGAGCAGTTCTTC. It is translated as CASSETSGGADEQFF. The full variable domain, completed using reference TRBV7-9 and TRBJ2-1, is DTGVSQNPRHKITKRGQNVTFRCDPISEHNRLYWYRQTLGQGPEFLTYFQNEAQLEKSRLLSDRFSAERPKGSFSTLEIQRTEQGDSAMYLCASSETSGGADEQFFGPGTRLTVL.

The genes are TRBV4-1 and TRBJ1-1; 8 bases map to TRBD1. The V and J ends lost 3 bases and 7 bases, in that order; junction bases with no gene match: 10. There are 15 residues in the CDR3. Germline assignment: CDR1 MGHRA and CDR2 YSYEKL. This chain's CDR3 is CASSHTQGQGGEAFF. As DNA, the CDR3 is TGCGCCAGCAGCCACACACAAGGACAGGGCGGTGAAGCTTTCTTT.

J is TRBJ2-7 and V is TRBV27; D not certain. Looked up from germline, CDR1 is MNHEY and CDR2 is SMNVEV (reference sequence). The CDR3 is made up of 14 amino acids. V was pared by 4 bases and J by 4 bases, with 14 bases between. DNA of the CDR3: TGTGCCAGCAGTTCGACCGTTGGGCTTTACGAGCAGTACTTC. Translation: CASSSTVGLYEQYF.

J is TRBJ2-5 and V is TRBV5-1; D is possibly TRBD2 (5 bases). Germline CDR1 reads SGHRS; CDR2 reads YFSETQ. The length of the CDR3 is 14 residues. Trimming removed 0 bases at V and 0 bases at J, with 6 bases between. Here the CDR3 reads CASSLGGYQETQYF. The CDR3 coding sequence is TGCGCCAGCAGCTTGGGAGGGTACCAAGAGACCCAGTACTTC.

The chain joins TRBV5-1 to TRBJ2-7, with 7 bases fitting TRBD1. The CDR3 is 14 residues long. In germline, CDR1 is SGHRS, CDR2 YFSETQ. Trimming at V came to 4 bases and at J to 2 bases, leaving 6 bases not matched to a gene. This CDR3 reads CASSLTGTAYEQYF. CDR3 in DNA: TGCGCCAGCAGCCTAACCGGGACAGCCTACGAGCAGTACTTC.

This clone was observed once. V is TRBV19 and J is TRBJ1-2; D is undetermined. The CDR3 has 13 residues. V lost 6 bases to trimming and J lost 4 bases, with 12 bases between them. The germline V gene encodes CDR1 LNHDA and CDR2 SQIVND (reference sequence). Here the CDR3 reads CASRNGQVYGYTF. The CDR3, as DNA: TGTGCCAGTAGAAACGGGCAGGTCTATGGCTACACCTTC.